What follows are 14 T cell receptor beta chains derived from one specimen sequenced in a study of cytomegalovirus exposure and HLA in healthy donors. Use of 60 Vbeta and 13 Jbeta primers characterized the PCR. Generated by immunoSEQ multiplex PCR, the TCRdb table keeps only in-frame clones and is missing some. The sample shows 210,000 or so clones, 85% to 90% of them seen only once. The sequencing input was PBMCs. The receptor source for this set is a woman under 30 in good health and CMV-seronegative.

The chain employs TRBV5-1 and TRBJ2-7; D gene ambiguous. This CDR3 is built from 13 residues. CDR1 and CDR2 (germline): SGHRS, YFSETQ. The V end lost 0 bases, the J end lost 4 bases, and 8 bases lay between the germline ends. The CDR3 sequence is CASSLGPLYEQYF. CDR3 nucleotide sequence: TGCGCCAGCAGCTTGGGTCCCCTTTACGAGCAGTACTTC.

The chain couples TRBV6-5 to TRBJ1-1, with a possible D match to TRBD1 (6 bases). V gave up 6 bases and J gave up 4 bases, with 15 bases separating them. The CDR3 consists of 14 residues. From germline, CDR1 is MNHEY and CDR2 SVGAGI. The CDR3 DNA sequence: TGTGCCAGCAGCATACACAGGGATTCCACTGAAGCTTTCTTT. This translates into CASSIHRDSTEAFF.

A word on this clone: At one of its ends the junction is not consistent with the germline gene, which may arise from a read error. J is TRBJ1-2 and V is TRBV2, with D possibly TRBD1 on 6 matching bases. Germline V gives CDR1 SNHLY, CDR2 FYNNEI. This CDR3 contains 16 residues. This CDR3 reads CTSSGNPGGPSRGYTF. Here the CDR3 DNA reads TGTACCAGCAGTGGAAATCCCGGGGGGCCGTCCCGGGGCTACACCTTC.

The chain has TRBV5-6 and TRBJ2-3; D gene ambiguous. CDR3 length: 14 residues. Trimming shortened V by 5 bases and J by 0 bases, and 10 bases separated the two germline ends. The germline V gene encodes CDR1 SGHDT and CDR2 YYEEEE. This CDR3 is CASRYATSTDTQYF. The CDR3 coding sequence is TGTGCCAGCAGATACGCTACGAGCACAGATACGCAGTATTTT.

This clone has only one observation. The DNA for the CDR3 is TGTGCCAGCAGCCAAGGCAGTTCGGGGAACTACGAGCAGTACTTC. Translating gives CASSQGSSGNYEQYF. This chain joins TRBV5-4 and TRBJ2-5, with D possibly TRBD2 on 5 matching bases. The J call may be incorrect, as the DNA end agrees better with TRBJ2-7. Per germline, CDR1 SGHNT and CDR2 YYREEE (reference sequence). The CDR3 is made up of 15 amino acids.

This chain connects TRBV15 to TRBJ1-2, with D perhaps matching TRBD1 (6 bases). The V and J ends lost 5 bases and 2 bases respectively, with 15 bases between them. CDR3 length: 15 residues. The V gene's germline CDR1 is LNHNV and CDR2 YYDKDF (reference sequence). The chain's CDR3 is CATSGRTEPNYGYTF. In DNA, the CDR3 is TGTGCCACCAGCGGACGGACAGAGCCAAACTATGGCTACACCTTC.

The rearrangement uses TRBV5-1 and TRBJ2-2, with 12 nucleotides matching TRBD2. V lost 3 bases, J lost 5 bases, and 2 bases stayed unmatched. CDR1 and CDR2 (germline): SGHRS, YFSETQ. This CDR3 contains 15 residues. The CDR3 reads CASSYLAGGTGELFF. The CDR3, as DNA: TGCGCCAGCAGCTATCTAGCGGGAGGGACCGGGGAGCTGTTTTTT.

This sequence joins TRBV6-1 and TRBJ2-5; D ambiguous. The CDR3 runs 11 residues. V was clipped by 11 bases and J by 4 bases, with 11 bases between them. Germline V lookup: CDR1 MNHNS, CDR2 SASEGT. CDR3 DNA sequence: TGTGCCGTGATCCGCGGAGAGACCCAGTACTTC. Protein sequence: CAVIRGETQYF.

This chain joins TRBV7-9 and TRBJ1-3, with 10 bases aligning to TRBD1. The junction had 11 bases not matched to a gene; V was cut back by 5 bases and J by 7 bases. Germline-derived CDR1 and CDR2 are SEHNR and FQNEAQ (reference sequence). This CDR3 is 16 amino acids long. CDR3 in DNA: TGTGCCAGCAGCAAGGCTTTCCGGGACAGGGGCAACACCATATATTTT. It translates to CASSKAFRDRGNTIYF.

This chain joins TRBV2 and TRBJ2-1, with D possibly being TRBD2 (6 bases). V was cut by 3 bases and J by 3 bases, with 12 bases left in between. This CDR3 region has 15 residues. The germline V gene has CDR1 SNHLY and CDR2 FYNNEI. CDR3 protein: CASSERERVYNEQFF. Here the CDR3 DNA reads TGTGCCAGCAGTGAGAGAGAGCGGGTCTACAATGAGCAGTTCTTC.

CDR3 region: CASSPTDTQYF. The CDR3, as DNA: TGTGCCAGCAGCCCAACAGATACGCAGTATTTT. The rearrangement joins TRBV7-2 to TRBJ2-3, with unresolved D. The CDR3 is made up of 11 amino acids. CDR1 SGHTA and CDR2 FQGNSA come from the germline V gene. V lost 5 bases and J lost 3, with 3 bases in between.

The chain is built from TRBV19 and TRBJ2-7; TRBD1 matches 9 bases. The germline gives CDR1 LNHDA, CDR2 SQIVND (reference sequence). CDR3 length: 16 residues. The ends lost 5 bases at V and 1 base at J; junction bases unmatched: 9. In nucleotides, the CDR3 is TGTGCCAGTAGTCCTCGGGGACAGGGAAATTCCTACGAGCAGTACTTC. Residues: CASSPRGQGNSYEQYF.

The chain uses TRBV6-5 and TRBJ2-1; 14 bases match TRBD2. V lost 4 bases, J lost 6 bases, and 5 bases stayed unmatched. Germline V gene sequence: CDR1 MNHEY, CDR2 SVGAGI. This CDR3 spans 16 amino acids. This CDR3 is CASSLGLAGALNEQFF. CDR3 DNA: TGTGCCAGCAGTTTGGGACTAGCGGGAGCTCTCAATGAGCAGTTCTTC.

The chain uses TRBV30 and TRBJ1-4; D not certain. The CDR3 totals 14 residues. V lost 2 bases, J lost 8 bases, and 15 bases lay in between. Germline V gene sequence: CDR1 GTSNPN, CDR2 SVGIG (reference sequence). In DNA, the CDR3 is TGTGCCTGGAGTCTTTTCTCCTTCGGGGAAAAACTGTTTTTT. Translated: CAWSLFSFGEKLFF.